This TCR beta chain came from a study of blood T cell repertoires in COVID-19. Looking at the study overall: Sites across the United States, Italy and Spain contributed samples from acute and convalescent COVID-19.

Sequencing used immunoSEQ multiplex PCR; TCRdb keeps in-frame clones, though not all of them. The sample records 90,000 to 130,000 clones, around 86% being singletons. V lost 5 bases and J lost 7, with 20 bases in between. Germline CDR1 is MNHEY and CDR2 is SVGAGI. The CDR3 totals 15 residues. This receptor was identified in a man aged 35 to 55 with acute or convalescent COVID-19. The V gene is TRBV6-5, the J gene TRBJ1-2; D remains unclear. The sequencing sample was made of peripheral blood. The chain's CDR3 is CASSPSGGLLSGYTF. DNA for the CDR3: TGTGCCAGCAGTCCCAGTGGTGGTTTGCTGTCTGGCTACACCTTC.